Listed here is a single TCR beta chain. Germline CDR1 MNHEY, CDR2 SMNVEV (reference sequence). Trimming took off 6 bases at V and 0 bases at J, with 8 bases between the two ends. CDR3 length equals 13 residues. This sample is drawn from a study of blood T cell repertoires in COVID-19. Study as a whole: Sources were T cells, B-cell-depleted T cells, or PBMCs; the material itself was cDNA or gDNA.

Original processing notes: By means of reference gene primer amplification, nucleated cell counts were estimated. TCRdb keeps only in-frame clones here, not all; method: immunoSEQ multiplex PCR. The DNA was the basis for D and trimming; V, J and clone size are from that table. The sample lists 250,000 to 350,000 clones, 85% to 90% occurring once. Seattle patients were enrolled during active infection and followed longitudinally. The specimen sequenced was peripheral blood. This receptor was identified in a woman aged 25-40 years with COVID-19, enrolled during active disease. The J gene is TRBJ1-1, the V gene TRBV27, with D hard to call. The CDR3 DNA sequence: TGTGCCAGCAGACACAGAGTGAACACTGAAGCTTTCTTT. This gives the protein CASRHRVNTEAFF.